The 2 T cell receptor beta chains reported below all come from one sample, sequenced in a study of blood T cell repertoires in COVID-19. Sequenced by immunoSEQ multiplex PCR; TCRdb stores in-frame clones only, minus some. The profile shows 150,000 to 200,000 clones, around 85% of them singletons. The sequencing sample was made of peripheral blood. The receptors originated from a man aged 50 to 60 with active or convalescent COVID-19.

This clone has just one count. The chain carries TRBV5-1 and TRBJ1-3; 8 bases agree with TRBD1. Per germline, CDR1 SGHRS and CDR2 YFSETQ. The length of the CDR3 is 15 residues. V shed 4 bases and J 8 bases; nucleotides not matched to a gene: 11. As DNA, the CDR3 is TGCGCCAGCAGCCAGGATGGAGGACAGGGTTACACCATATATTTT. It specifies CASSQDGGQGYTIYF.

This rearrangement joins TRBV30 to TRBJ1-1; no clear D. The ends were cut back, 0 bases at V and 0 bases at J, with 5 bases in the middle. The germline V gene has CDR1 GTSNPN and CDR2 SVGIG (reference sequence). The CDR3 spans 13 residues. This CDR3 is CAWSVLVNTEAFF. The DNA of the CDR3 is TGTGCCTGGAGTGTACTCGTGAACACTGAAGCTTTCTTT.